Shown below are 21 T cell receptor beta chains from a single sample sequenced in a study of cytomegalovirus exposure and HLA in healthy donors. PCR primers comprised 60 Vbeta and 13 Jbeta primers. Clones were sequenced by immunoSEQ multiplex PCR, and TCRdb holds only the in-frame ones, with some missing. The data show around 64,000 clones, approximately 78% seen once. The sequenced sample consisted of PBMCs. These receptors all come from a man between 18 and 35 years old in good health and CMV-seropositive.

V gene TRBV5-1 combines with J gene TRBJ1-1, with TRBD1 matching over 8 bases. Germline V gives CDR1 SGHRS, CDR2 YFSETQ. The CDR3 covers 16 residues. V lost 3 bases to trimming and J lost 6 bases; unmatched junction nucleotides: 13. For the CDR3, the DNA is TGCGCCAGCAGCTCGCCGGACAGGGTCGAGGAGCCTGAAGCTTTCTTT. Protein: CASSSPDRVEEPEAFF.

This chain links TRBV11-2 with TRBJ2-3, with 11 bases lining up with TRBD2. Germline lookup yields CDR1 SGHAT and CDR2 FQNNGV. The CDR3 covers 16 residues. Germline trimming cut 3 bases from V and 6 bases from J; bases unmatched to any gene: 8. CDR3 protein: CASSLSSGGAGDTQYF. The CDR3 DNA is TGTGCCAGCAGCTTGAGTAGCGGGGGGGCCGGGGATACGCAGTATTTT. The whole variable domain, filled in from reference TRBV11-2 and TRBJ2-3, reads EAGVAQSPRYKIIEKRQSVAFWCNPISGHATLYWYQQILGQGPKLLIQFQNNGVVDDSQLPKDRFSAERLKGVDSTLKIQPAKLEDSAVYLCASSLSSGGAGDTQYFGPGTRLTVL.

The chain recombines TRBV19 with TRBJ2-5; maybe TRBD2 (5 bases). V shed 5 bases and J shed 10 bases, with 14 bases lying between them. Germline CDR1 reads LNHDA; CDR2 reads SQIVND (reference sequence). This CDR3 spans 12 amino acids. The DNA for the CDR3 is TGTGCCAGTAGTCTGGGGTCCGGGGACCAGTACTTC. This codes for CASSLGSGDQYF.

V and J are TRBV6-1 and TRBJ1-1; possible D gene TRBD1, 5 bases. Trimming stripped 1 base from V and 1 base from J, with 10 bases between. Germline V gene sequence: CDR1 MNHNS, CDR2 SASEGT. This CDR3 region has 15 residues. The CDR3 reads CASSEGWGENTEAFF. In DNA, the CDR3 is TGTGCCAGCAGTGAAGGGTGGGGGGAGAACACTGAAGCTTTCTTT.

The chain employs TRBV7-2 and TRBJ2-7; D may be TRBD1 (8 bases). The germline V and J ends were trimmed by 3 bases and 5 bases, with 14 bases remaining between them. The CDR3 length is 14 residues. Germline CDR1 reads SGHTA; CDR2 reads FQGNSA. Here the CDR3 reads CASSLGGTGNEQYF. The CDR3 DNA reads TGTGCCAGCAGCTTGGGGGGGACAGGAAACGAGCAGTACTTC. Together with reference TRBV7-2 and TRBJ2-7, the CDR3 gives the full variable domain: GAGVSQSPSNKVTEKGKDVELRCDPISGHTALYWYRQSLGQGLEFLIYFQGNSAPDKSGLPSDRFSAERTGGSVSTLTIQRTQQEDSAVYLCASSLGGTGNEQYFGPGTRLTVT.

V and J are TRBV2 and TRBJ2-7, with D possibly TRBD2 on 5 matching bases. Per the germline V gene, CDR1 is SNHLY and CDR2 is FYNNEI. V was pared by 7 bases and J by 6 bases, with 25 bases between. The CDR3 covers 16 residues. CDR3 loop: CASTENSLFRGSEQYF. The CDR3 DNA is TGTGCCAGCACCGAAAATAGTCTTTTTCGGGGTTCCGAGCAGTACTTC.

This rearrangement joins TRBV4-1 to TRBJ1-4; D is possibly TRBD1 (5 bases). V was shortened by 2 bases and J by 4 bases, with 14 bases between the two germline ends. The CDR3 length is 16 residues. CDR1 and CDR2 (germline): MGHRA, YSYEKL. The CDR3 loop is CASSQKGTAFNEKLFF. The CDR3 DNA is TGCGCCAGCAGCCAAAAAGGGACTGCTTTTAATGAAAAACTGTTTTTT.

J is TRBJ1-1 and V is TRBV6-5, with 9 positions matching TRBD1. Germline trimming cut 5 bases from V and 11 bases from J; bases unmatched to any gene: 9. The CDR3 is made up of 13 amino acids. Germline V lookup: CDR1 MNHEY, CDR2 SVGAGI. The chain's CDR3 is CASSPSDRGDAFF. CDR3 nucleotides: TGTGCCAGCAGTCCCTCGGACAGGGGAGACGCTTTCTTT.

This sequence joins TRBV6-5 and TRBJ1-1; TRBD1 matches at 7 bases. J gave up 2 bases and V 0 bases, and 3 bases lay outside the gene matches. CDR1 and CDR2 from the germline V gene are MNHEY and SVGAGI. CDR3 length equals 15 residues. The CDR3 protein is CASSYSRTGNTEAFF. The CDR3 coding sequence is TGTGCCAGCAGTTACTCCCGGACAGGAAACACTGAAGCTTTCTTT.

The chain combines TRBV29-1 with TRBJ2-3; D possibly corresponds to TRBD2 (5 bases). Per the germline V gene, CDR1 is SQVTM and CDR2 is ANQGSEA. This CDR3 spans 14 amino acids. The germline V and J ends were trimmed by 0 bases and 6 bases, with 13 bases remaining between them. DNA for the CDR3: TGCAGCGTTGAAGAGTTTCTAGCAACCGATACGCAGTATTTT. Encoded protein: CSVEEFLATDTQYF.

The gene calls are TRBV11-2 and TRBJ1-1; the D gene is possibly TRBD1 (5 bases). The CDR3 consists of 14 residues. Trimming took 4 bases from V and 5 from J, leaving 14 bases between them. CDR1 SGHAT and CDR2 FQNNGV come from the germline V gene. The CDR3 DNA reads as TGTGCCAGCAGCTCTCAGGGAGGGAAGACTGAAGCTTTCTTT. Amino acids: CASSSQGGKTEAFF. The full variable domain, with the rest looked up from reference TRBV11-2 and TRBJ1-1, is EAGVAQSPRYKIIEKRQSVAFWCNPISGHATLYWYQQILGQGPKLLIQFQNNGVVDDSQLPKDRFSAERLKGVDSTLKIQPAKLEDSAVYLCASSSQGGKTEAFFGQGTRLTVV.

This chain joins TRBV9 and TRBJ2-1, with TRBD2 as a possible D gene (6 bases). The germline V gene has CDR1 SGDLS and CDR2 YYNGEE. Trimming took 0 bases from V and 3 from J, leaving 13 bases between them. The length of the CDR3 is 16 residues. The CDR3 reads CASSVDLAGNYNEQFF. As DNA, the CDR3 is TGTGCCAGCAGCGTAGATCTCGCGGGAAACTACAATGAGCAGTTCTTC. Looking up the rest from reference TRBV9 and TRBJ2-1 gives the full variable domain: DSGVTQTPKHLITATGQRVTLRCSPRSGDLSVYWYQQSLDQGLQFLIQYYNGEERAKGNILERFSAQQFPDLHSELNLSSLELGDSALYFCASSVDLAGNYNEQFFGPGTRLTVL.

A few counts support this clone. The chain recombines TRBV6-5 with TRBJ2-5; TRBD1 matches 8 bases. Trimming took 2 bases from V and 5 from J; bases not matched to a gene: 4. Germline V lookup: CDR1 MNHEY, CDR2 SVGAGI. The CDR3 is made up of 14 amino acids. CDR3 loop: CASSYVRGRETQYF. The CDR3 DNA reads as TGTGCCAGCAGTTACGTCAGGGGGCGTGAGACCCAGTACTTC.

The V and J genes are TRBV29-1 and TRBJ1-3; D is ambiguous. Germline CDR1 and CDR2: SQVTM and ANQGSEA. The length of the CDR3 is 13 residues. Trimming took 3 bases from V and 2 from J, leaving 8 bases between them. The CDR3 loop reads CSVDPGTGNTIYF. The CDR3 coding sequence is TGCAGCGTTGATCCCGGTACTGGAAACACCATATATTTT.

The chain couples TRBV2 to TRBJ1-1; D perhaps matches TRBD1 (5 bases). V lost 6 bases and J 0 bases, leaving 11 bases between the germline ends. The CDR3 has 14 residues. Looked up from germline, CDR1 is SNHLY and CDR2 is FYNNEI. The CDR3 sequence is CASRTDVLNTEAFF. In DNA, the CDR3 is TGTGCCAGCAGGACAGATGTTCTGAACACTGAAGCTTTCTTT.

This chain connects TRBV19 to TRBJ1-2; unclear D gene. V lost 3 bases and J 8 bases, leaving 10 bases between the germline ends. CDR3 length equals 12 residues. CDR1 and CDR2 (germline): LNHDA, SQIVND (reference sequence). The CDR3 nucleotides read TGTGCCAGTAGTATGGAGGGAGAGGGCTACACCTTC. Translated, it gives CASSMEGEGYTF.

This clone was seen just once. This rearrangement joins TRBV29-1 to TRBJ2-7; 10 bases match TRBD2. The V and J ends lost 3 bases and 4 bases, in that order; junction bases with no gene match: 9. Germline values: CDR1 SQVTM, CDR2 ANQGSEA. The CDR3 consists of 15 residues. The CDR3 DNA sequence: TGCAGCGTTGAGGGGCCTAGCGGGAGAGGATACGAGCAGTACTTC. It specifies CSVEGPSGRGYEQYF.

The J gene is TRBJ1-5, the V gene TRBV28; 8 nucleotides match TRBD1. Trimming took 5 bases from V and 7 from J; bases not matched to a gene: 7. The CDR3 contains 14 residues. Germline V gives CDR1 MDHEN, CDR2 SYDVKM. CDR3 amino acids: CASSPRTGNQPQHF. The CDR3 bases are TGTGCCAGCAGTCCGCGGACAGGGAACCAGCCCCAGCATTTT.

The V call is TRBV28, the J call TRBJ1-5; 8 nucleotides align to TRBD1. This CDR3 has 16 residues. Unmatched junction bases numbered 14, after V lost 8 bases and J lost 5 bases. Germline V lookup: CDR1 MDHEN, CDR2 SYDVKM. The CDR3 DNA reads TGTGCCAGCCTACCCCTCGACAGGGGTTGGGATCAGCCCCAGCATTTT. This codes for CASLPLDRGWDQPQHF.

This clone was counted ten times or more. The J gene is TRBJ2-1, the V gene TRBV6-4; maybe TRBD2 (5 bases). V was pared by 0 bases and J by 9 bases, with 9 bases between. CDR3 size: 13 residues. Germline V gene lookup returns CDR1 MRHNA and CDR2 SNTAGT. CDR3 nucleotides: TGTGCCAGCAGTGACTCAGCGAGCGGTGAGCAGTTCTTC. Translating gives CASSDSASGEQFF.

The V gene is TRBV9, the J gene TRBJ1-6; D perhaps matches TRBD1 (5 bases). V gave up 0 bases and J gave up 10 bases, with 11 bases separating them. This CDR3 contains 14 residues. CDR1 is SGDLS and CDR2 is YYNGEE in the germline V gene. The CDR3 reads CASSVAGGESPLHF. The CDR3 DNA follows: TGTGCCAGCAGCGTAGCTGGAGGGGAGTCACCCCTCCACTTT.